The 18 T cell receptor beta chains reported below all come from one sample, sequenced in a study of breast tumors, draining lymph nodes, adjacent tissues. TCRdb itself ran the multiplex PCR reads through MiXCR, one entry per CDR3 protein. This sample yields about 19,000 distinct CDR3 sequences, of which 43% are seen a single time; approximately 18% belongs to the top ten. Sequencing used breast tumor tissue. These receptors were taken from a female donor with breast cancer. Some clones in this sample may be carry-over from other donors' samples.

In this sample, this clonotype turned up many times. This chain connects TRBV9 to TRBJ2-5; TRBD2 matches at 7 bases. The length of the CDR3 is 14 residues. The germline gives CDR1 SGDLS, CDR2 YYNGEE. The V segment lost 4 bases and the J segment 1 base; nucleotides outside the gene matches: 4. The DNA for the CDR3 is TGTGCCAGCAGCCCTGGGACTACCCAAGAGACCCAGTACTTC. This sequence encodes CASSPGTTQETQYF. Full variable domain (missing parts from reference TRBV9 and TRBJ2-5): DSGVTQTPKHLITATGQRVTLRCSPRSGDLSVYWYQQSLDQGLQFLIQYYNGEERAKGNILERFSAQQFPDLHSELNLSSLELGDSALYFCASSPGTTQETQYFGPGTRLLVL.

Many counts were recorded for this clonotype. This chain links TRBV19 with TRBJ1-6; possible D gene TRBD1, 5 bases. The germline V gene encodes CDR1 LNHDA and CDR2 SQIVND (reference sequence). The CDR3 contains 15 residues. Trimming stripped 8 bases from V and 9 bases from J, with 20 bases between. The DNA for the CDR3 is TGTGCCAGTGGTAGGGTCAGGGAAGAAACTTCACCCCTCCACTTT. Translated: CASGRVREETSPLHF.

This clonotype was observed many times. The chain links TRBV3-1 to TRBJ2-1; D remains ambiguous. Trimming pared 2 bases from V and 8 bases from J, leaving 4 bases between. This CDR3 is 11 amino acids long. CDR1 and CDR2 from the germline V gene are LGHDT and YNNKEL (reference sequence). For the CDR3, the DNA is TGTGCCAGCAGCCAACTCGATGAGCAGTTCTTC. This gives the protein CASSQLDEQFF.

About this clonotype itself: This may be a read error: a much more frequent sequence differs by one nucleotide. The DNA for the CDR3 is TGTGCCAGCAGCTCTTTGGTCAGCACTGAAGCTTTCTTT. Translating gives CASSSLVSTEAFF. The chain joins TRBV7-3 to TRBJ1-1; D uncertain. This CDR3 spans 13 amino acids. CDR1 SGHTA and CDR2 FQGTGA come from the germline V gene. V lost 4 bases and J 4 bases, leaving 10 bases between the germline ends.

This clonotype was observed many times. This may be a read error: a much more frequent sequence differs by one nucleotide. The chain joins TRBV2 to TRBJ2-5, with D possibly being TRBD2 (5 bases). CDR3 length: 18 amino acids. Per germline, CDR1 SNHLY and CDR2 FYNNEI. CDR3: CASSEAPVGAFLQETHYF. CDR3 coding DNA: TGTGCCAGCAGTGAAGCTCCGGTGGGAGCCTTCCTTCAAGAGACCCACTACTTC.

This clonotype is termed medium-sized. The CDR3 bases are TGTGCCAGCAGCTCCACCGGGACAGGGGACGAGCAGTACTTC. It yields the protein CASSSTGTGDEQYF. This rearrangement joins TRBV7-3 to TRBJ2-7; 10 bases are shared with TRBD1. CDR3 length: 14 residues. Per germline, CDR1 SGHTA and CDR2 FQGTGA. J was trimmed by 5 bases and V by 4 bases; bases with no gene match: 5.

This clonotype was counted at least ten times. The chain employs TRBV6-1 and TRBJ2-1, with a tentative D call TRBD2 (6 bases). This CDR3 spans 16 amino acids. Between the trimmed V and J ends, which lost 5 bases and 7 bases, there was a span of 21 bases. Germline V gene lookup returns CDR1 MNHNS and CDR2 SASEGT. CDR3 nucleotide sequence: TGTGCCAGCAGTCCCATTAGCGGAGCGAGTGTAAATGAGCAGTTCTTC. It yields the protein CASSPISGASVNEQFF.

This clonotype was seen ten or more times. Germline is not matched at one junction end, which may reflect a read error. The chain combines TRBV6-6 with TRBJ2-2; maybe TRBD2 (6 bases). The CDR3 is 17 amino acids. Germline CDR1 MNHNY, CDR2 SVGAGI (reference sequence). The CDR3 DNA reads TGTGCCAGCAGTCACTCGCCGGGACTGGGGGGCACCGGGGAGCTGTTTTTT. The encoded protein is CASSHSPGLGGTGELFF.

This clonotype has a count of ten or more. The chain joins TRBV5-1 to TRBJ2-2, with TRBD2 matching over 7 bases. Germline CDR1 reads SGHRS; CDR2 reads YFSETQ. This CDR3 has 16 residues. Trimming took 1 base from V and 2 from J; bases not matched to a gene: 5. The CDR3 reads CASSLQPSGNTGELFF. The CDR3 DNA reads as TGCGCCAGCAGCTTGCAACCTAGCGGAAACACCGGGGAGCTGTTTTTT.

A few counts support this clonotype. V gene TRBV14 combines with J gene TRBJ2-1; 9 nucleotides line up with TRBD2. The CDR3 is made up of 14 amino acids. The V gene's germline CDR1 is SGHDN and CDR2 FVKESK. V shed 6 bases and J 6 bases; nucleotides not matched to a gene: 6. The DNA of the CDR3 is TGTGCCAGCAGGATAGCGGGGGAGGTCAATGAGCAGTTCTTC. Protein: CASRIAGEVNEQFF.

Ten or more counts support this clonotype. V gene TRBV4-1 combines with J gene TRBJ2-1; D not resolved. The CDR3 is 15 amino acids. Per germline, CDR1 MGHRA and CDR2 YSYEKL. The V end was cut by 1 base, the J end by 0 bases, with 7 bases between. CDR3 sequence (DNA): TGCGCCAGCAGCCAAGGACCGGGCTCCTACAATGAGCAGTTCTTC. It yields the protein CASSQGPGSYNEQFF.

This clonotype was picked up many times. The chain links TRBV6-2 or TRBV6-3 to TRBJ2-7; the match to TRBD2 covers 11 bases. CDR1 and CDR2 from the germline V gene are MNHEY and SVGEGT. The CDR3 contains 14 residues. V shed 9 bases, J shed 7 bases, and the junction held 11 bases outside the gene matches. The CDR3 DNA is TGTGCCAGTCACTTTAGCGGGAGGGCCCGGGAGCAGTACTTC. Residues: CASHFSGRAREQYF.

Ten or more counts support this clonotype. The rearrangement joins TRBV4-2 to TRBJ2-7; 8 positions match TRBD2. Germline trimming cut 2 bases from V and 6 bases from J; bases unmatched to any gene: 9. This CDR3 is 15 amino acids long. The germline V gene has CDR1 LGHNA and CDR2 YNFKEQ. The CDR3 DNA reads TGTGCCAGCAGCCAAATCGGAGCGGGAGAGGTCGAGCAGTACTTC. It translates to CASSQIGAGEVEQYF.

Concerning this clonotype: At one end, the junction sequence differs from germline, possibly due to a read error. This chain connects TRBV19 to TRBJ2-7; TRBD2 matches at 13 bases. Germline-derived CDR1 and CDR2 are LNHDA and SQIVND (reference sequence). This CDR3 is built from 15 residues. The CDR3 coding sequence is TGTGCCGGTAGTGCGGGACTAGCGGGAACCTACGAGCAGTACTTC. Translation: CAGSAGLAGTYEQYF.

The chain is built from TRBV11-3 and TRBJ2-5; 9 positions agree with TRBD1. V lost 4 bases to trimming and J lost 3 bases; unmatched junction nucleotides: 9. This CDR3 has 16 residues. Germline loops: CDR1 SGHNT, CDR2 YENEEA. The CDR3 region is CASSWGTGQGEETQYF. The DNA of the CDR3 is TGTGCCAGCAGCTGGGGTACGGGACAGGGAGAAGAGACCCAGTACTTC.

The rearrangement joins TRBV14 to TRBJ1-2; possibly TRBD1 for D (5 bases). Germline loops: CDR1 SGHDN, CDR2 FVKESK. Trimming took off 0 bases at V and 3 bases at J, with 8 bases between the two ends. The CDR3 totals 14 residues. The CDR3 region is CASSQDRTYYGYTF. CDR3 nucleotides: TGTGCCAGCAGCCAAGATAGGACATACTATGGCTACACCTTC.

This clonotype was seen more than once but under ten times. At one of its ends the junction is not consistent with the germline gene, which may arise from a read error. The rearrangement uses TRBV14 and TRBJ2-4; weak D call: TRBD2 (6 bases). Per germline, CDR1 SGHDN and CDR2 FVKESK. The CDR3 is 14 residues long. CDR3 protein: CASSFGRSKNIQSF. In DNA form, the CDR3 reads TGTGCCAGCAGTTTCGGGAGATCGAAAAACATTCAGTCCTTC.

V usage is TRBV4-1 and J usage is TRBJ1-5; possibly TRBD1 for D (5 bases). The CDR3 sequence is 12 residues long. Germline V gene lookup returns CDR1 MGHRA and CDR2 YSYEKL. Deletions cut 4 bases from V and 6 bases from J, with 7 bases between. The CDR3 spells CASSPGTQPQHF. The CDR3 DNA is TGCGCCAGCAGCCCGGGGACTCAGCCCCAGCATTTT.